This TCR beta chain comes out of a study of blood T cell repertoires in COVID-19. Study context: T cells, B-cell-depleted T cells, or PBMCs supplied cDNA or gDNA.

From germline, CDR1 is SGDLS and CDR2 YYNGEE. V was pared by 3 bases and J by 10 bases, with 16 bases between. The length of the CDR3 is 13 residues. This clone has just one count. In the authors' workflow: The authors estimated nucleated cell counts from reference gene primer amplification. TCRdb keeps only in-frame clones here, not all; method: immunoSEQ multiplex PCR. V, J and clone size are taken as reported in that table, and D and trimming were inferred from the DNA itself. The sample lists around 300,000 clones; 70% to 90% were seen once. Sequencing used peripheral blood. V and J are TRBV9 and TRBJ1-1, with D perhaps TRBD1 (6 bases). The clonotype comes from a middle-aged woman with acute or convalescent COVID-19. The CDR3 nucleotides are TGTGCCAGCAGCGAGTCTCCACAGGGATCAGCTTTCTTT. It specifies CASSESPQGSAFF.